The 27 T cell receptor beta chains presented below share a single source sample, sequenced in a study of blood T cell repertoires in COVID-19. The protocol was immunoSEQ multiplex PCR, while the TCRdb copy is restricted to in-frame clones and leaves out a portion. This sample yields 280,000 or so clones, of which about 85% are seen a single time; roughly 15% belongs to the top ten. Source material: peripheral blood. These receptors were collected from a human donor in a cohort sampled during active COVID-19.

The V call is TRBV9, the J call TRBJ2-2; TRBD2 agrees at 7 bases. This CDR3 region has 15 residues. From germline, CDR1 is SGDLS and CDR2 YYNGEE. V dropped 2 bases and J dropped 7; count of bases not matched to a gene: 8. CDR3 residues: CASSVSGIRGGELFF. As DNA, the CDR3 is TGTGCCAGCAGCGTCAGCGGGATTAGAGGCGGGGAGCTGTTTTTT. The variable domain in full, with the rest retrieved from reference TRBV9 and TRBJ2-2, is DSGVTQTPKHLITATGQRVTLRCSPRSGDLSVYWYQQSLDQGLQFLIQYYNGEERAKGNILERFSAQQFPDLHSELNLSSLELGDSALYFCASSVSGIRGGELFFGEGSRLTVL.

The chain recombines TRBV3-1 (or the pseudogene TRBV3-2) with TRBJ2-5; tentatively, D is TRBD2 (5 bases). The CDR3 totals 14 residues. The V end lost 3 bases, the J end lost 1 base, and 9 bases lay between the germline ends. Germline assignment: CDR1 LGHDT and CDR2 YNNKEL (reference sequence). The CDR3 DNA reads TGTGCCAGCAGCCAGGGGAGAGCCCAAGAGACCCAGTACTTC. Its protein is CASSQGRAQETQYF.

The chain combines TRBV7-9 with TRBJ2-1; D gene ambiguous. The V and J ends lost 5 bases and 7 bases respectively, with 6 bases between them. Germline assignment: CDR1 SEHNR and CDR2 FQNEAQ (reference sequence). The CDR3 sequence is 11 residues long. CDR3 sequence reads: CASSVKNEQFF. The CDR3, as DNA: TGTGCCAGCAGCGTTAAAAATGAGCAGTTCTTC.

This clone appeared once. Other nucleotide sequences in the sample specify the same CDR3. This chain connects TRBV5-1 to TRBJ2-5; TRBD2 aligns across 9 bases. V dropped 1 base and J dropped 1; count of bases not matched to a gene: 5. Germline V gene lookup returns CDR1 SGHRS and CDR2 YFSETQ. CDR3 length: 16 residues. CDR3 in DNA: TGCGCCAGCAGCTTGCGGGCTAGCGGGACCCAAGAGACCCAGTACTTC. Translation: CASSLRASGTQETQYF.

The chain recombines TRBV11-2 with TRBJ1-2; D perhaps matches TRBD1 (6 bases). Germline V CDR1 and CDR2: SGHAT, FQNNGV. The germline V and J ends were trimmed by 5 bases and 3 bases, with 10 bases remaining between them. The length of the CDR3 is 13 residues. The CDR3 sequence: CASSPYRDYGYTF. The CDR3 DNA sequence: TGTGCCAGCAGCCCGTACAGGGACTATGGCTACACCTTC.

The chain uses TRBV7-9 and TRBJ2-7, with 8 bases aligning to TRBD1. V dropped 6 bases and J dropped 4; count of bases not matched to a gene: 11. The germline CDR1 and CDR2 sequences are SEHNR and FQNEAQ (reference sequence). This CDR3 contains 15 residues. Here the CDR3 reads CASSPRTGTQYEQYF. CDR3 DNA: TGTGCCAGCAGTCCACGGACAGGGACTCAGTACGAGCAGTACTTC.

The chain uses TRBV2 and TRBJ1-5; 7 bases line up with TRBD1. With 7 bases clipped from V and 6 bases from J, the junction kept 9 bases outside the gene matches. Germline-derived CDR1 and CDR2 are SNHLY and FYNNEI. There are 14 residues in the CDR3. The CDR3, as DNA: TGTGCCAGCAACTCCCGACAGGGCTCTCAGCCCCAGCATTTT. Its protein is CASNSRQGSQPQHF.

The J gene is TRBJ2-1, the V gene TRBV28, with D uncertain. Germline V gene sequence: CDR1 MDHEN, CDR2 SYDVKM. The V end lost 2 bases, the J end lost 6 bases, and 8 bases lay between the germline ends. There are 13 residues in the CDR3. CDR3 DNA: TGTGCCAGCAGTTTAACCCTAGGCAATGAGCAGTTCTTC. Its protein product is CASSLTLGNEQFF.

The chain has TRBV6-6 and TRBJ1-6; no reliable D call. The CDR3 sequence is 12 residues long. The V end lost 7 bases, the J end lost 7 bases, and 8 bases lay between the germline ends. Germline CDR1 reads MNHNY; CDR2 reads SVGAGI (reference sequence). CDR3 amino acids: CASKPGNSPLHF. CDR3 nucleotide sequence: TGTGCCAGCAAACCGGGAAATTCACCCCTCCACTTT.

The chain links TRBV28 to TRBJ2-5; D might be TRBD2 (7 bases). CDR3 length: 14 amino acids. Trimming took 4 bases from V and 7 from J, leaving 16 bases between them. Germline values: CDR1 MDHEN, CDR2 SYDVKM. Here the CDR3 DNA reads TGTGCCAGCAGTTCGGGGACTACCAGGGGGACCCAGTACTTC. This sequence encodes CASSSGTTRGTQYF.

This clone was recorded only once. This chain links TRBV19 with TRBJ1-2; D not certain. From germline, CDR1 is LNHDA and CDR2 SQIVND (reference sequence). This CDR3 comprises 14 residues. V was trimmed by 7 bases and J by 4 bases, leaving 16 bases between them. The CDR3 DNA reads TGTGCCAGTAAACACGGGAGCGGGATCTATGGCTACACCTTC. This translates into CASKHGSGIYGYTF. The full variable domain, completed using reference TRBV19 and TRBJ1-2, is DGGITQSPKYLFRKEGQNVTLSCEQNLNHDAMYWYRQDPGQGLRLIYYSQIVNDFQKGDIAEGYSVSREKKESFPLTVTSAQKNPTAFYLCASKHGSGIYGYTFGSGTRLTVV.

The V call is TRBV6-6, the J call TRBJ2-7; TRBD2 is a possible D gene (5 bases). The V end lost 7 bases, the J end lost 7 bases, and 23 bases lay between the germline ends. CDR1 is MNHNY, CDR2 SVGAGI, per germline (reference sequence). CDR3 length equals 15 residues. The CDR3 nucleotides are TGTGCCAGCAATCTAATGGGCGAAGGAGGTTATGAGCAGTACTTC. Amino acids: CASNLMGEGGYEQYF.

The chain carries TRBV15 and TRBJ2-7; 9 bases match TRBD2. CDR3 size: 17 residues. The V gene end was trimmed by 3 bases and the J gene end by 7 bases; junction bases not matched to a gene: 16. From germline, CDR1 is LNHNV and CDR2 YYDKDF (reference sequence). This chain's CDR3 is CATSRGQRLSSGSEQYF. As DNA, the CDR3 is TGTGCCACCAGCAGGGGACAGAGACTGAGTAGCGGGAGTGAGCAGTACTTC.

V usage is TRBV28 and J usage is TRBJ2-7; maybe TRBD1 (5 bases). The CDR3 is 12 residues long. CDR1 and CDR2 from the germline V gene are MDHEN and SYDVKM. The germline V and J ends were trimmed by 5 bases and 2 bases, with 7 bases remaining between them. The CDR3 coding sequence is TGTGCCAGCAGTGCAGGGACCTACGAGCAGTACTTC. As protein: CASSAGTYEQYF.

J is TRBJ2-2 and V is TRBV18, with 11 bases lining up with TRBD2. Trimming cost V 2 bases and J 5 bases; bases outside gene matches: 4. Germline values: CDR1 KGHSH, CDR2 LQKENI. The CDR3 loop spans 16 amino acids. The CDR3 loop is CASSPVLAGGTGELFF. The DNA for the CDR3 is TGTGCCAGCTCACCAGTGCTAGCGGGAGGAACCGGGGAGCTGTTTTTT.

The gene calls are TRBV2 and TRBJ2-2; perhaps TRBD2 as D (6 bases). V was cut by 8 bases and J by 6 bases, with 19 bases left in between. This CDR3 is built from 15 residues. Germline V gene sequence: CDR1 SNHLY, CDR2 FYNNEI. The CDR3 loop reads CASVSTSQSAGELFF. CDR3 sequence (DNA): TGTGCCAGCGTCTCGACTAGTCAGTCTGCCGGGGAGCTGTTTTTT.

The genes are TRBV27 and TRBJ1-4; possibly TRBD1 for D (6 bases). Trimming removed 5 bases from V and 4 bases from J, with 14 bases in between. CDR3 length: 15 amino acids. Germline V CDR1 and CDR2: MNHEY, SMNVEV (reference sequence). The CDR3 bases are TGTGCCAGCAGTACGTCACAGGGCCATAATGAAAAACTGTTTTTT. This translates into CASSTSQGHNEKLFF.

J is TRBJ1-2 and V is TRBV18, with D tentatively TRBD1 (6 bases). V was cut by 2 bases and J by 8 bases, with 18 bases left in between. The germline CDR1 and CDR2 sequences are KGHSH and LQKENI. The CDR3 extends over 15 amino acids. This CDR3 reads CASSPGQSNRKGYTF. The CDR3 nucleotides read TGTGCCAGCTCACCAGGACAGTCAAACCGAAAAGGCTACACCTTC.

V is TRBV19 and J is TRBJ1-1; D might be TRBD1 (6 bases). CDR1 LNHDA and CDR2 SQIVND come from the germline V gene (reference sequence). The CDR3 contains 13 residues. Trimming removed 6 bases from V and 3 bases from J, with 11 bases in between. CDR3 amino acids: CASRGQSYTEAFF. CDR3 sequence (DNA): TGTGCCAGTAGAGGACAGTCCTACACTGAAGCTTTCTTT.

V usage is TRBV10-3 and J usage is TRBJ2-1, with TRBD2 matching over 10 bases. CDR1 and CDR2 (germline): ENHRY, SYGVKD. CDR3 length equals 14 residues. With 10 bases clipped from V and 7 bases from J, the junction kept 10 bases outside the gene matches. The chain's CDR3 is CATGAGLATNEQFF. In nucleotides, the CDR3 is TGTGCCACCGGGGCGGGACTAGCGACGAATGAGCAGTTCTTC.

This chain joins TRBV19 and TRBJ2-1; 8 positions match TRBD1. The CDR3 loop spans 18 amino acids. Germline CDR1 and CDR2: LNHDA and SQIVND (reference sequence). The junction had 16 bases not matched to a gene; V was cut back by 6 bases and J by 3 bases. DNA of the CDR3: TGTGCCAGTAGGAACATAGGGTTCGACAGGGGTGGCTACAATGAGCAGTTCTTC. It encodes CASRNIGFDRGGYNEQFF.

A single count supports this clone. This sequence joins TRBV6-5 and TRBJ1-1; 9 bases match TRBD1. The CDR3 has 15 residues. Per germline, CDR1 MNHEY and CDR2 SVGAGI. The J segment lost 6 bases and the V segment lost 6 bases, leaving 11 bases of the junction unmatched. The DNA of the CDR3 is TGTGCCAGCAGAGATCAACAGGGGGCGCCGTCTGAAGCTTTCTTT. Its translation is CASRDQQGAPSEAFF.

This sequence joins TRBV19 and TRBJ2-1; D remains unclear. CDR1 is LNHDA and CDR2 is SQIVND in the germline V gene (reference sequence). The V end lost 4 bases, the J end lost 5 bases, and 15 bases lay between the germline ends. This CDR3 has 15 amino acids. CDR3 loop: CASSTPNWANNEQFF. The CDR3 DNA reads as TGTGCCAGTAGTACACCAAACTGGGCCAACAATGAGCAGTTCTTC.

The chain employs TRBV27 and TRBJ2-7, with D perhaps TRBD2 (5 bases). V was clipped by 0 bases and J by 7 bases, with 7 bases between them. Germline assignment: CDR1 MNHEY and CDR2 SMNVEV (reference sequence). CDR3 length: 12 amino acids. This chain's CDR3 is CASSLSGVEQYF. The CDR3 coding sequence is TGTGCCAGCAGTTTATCCGGGGTTGAGCAGTACTTC.

The chain recombines TRBV6-6 with TRBJ2-1; D is uncertain. Germline-derived CDR1 and CDR2 are MNHNY and SVGAGI (reference sequence). The CDR3 consists of 12 residues. V lost 5 bases and J lost 5, with 7 bases in between. CDR3 region: CASSISDNEQFF. The DNA of the CDR3 is TGTGCCAGCAGTATTTCGGACAATGAGCAGTTCTTC.

The chain uses TRBV7-3 and TRBJ1-1; D remains ambiguous. Trimming left V 2 bases short and J 0 bases short, with 4 bases between. The CDR3 spans 13 residues. Per the germline V gene, CDR1 is SGHTA and CDR2 is FQGTGA. The CDR3 loop reads CASSLLMNTEAFF. For the CDR3, the DNA is TGTGCCAGCAGCTTACTAATGAACACTGAAGCTTTCTTT.

The genes are TRBV19 and TRBJ2-4; 7 bases are a match to TRBD1. CDR1 and CDR2 from the germline V gene are LNHDA and SQIVND (reference sequence). The V segment lost 2 bases and the J segment 7 bases; nucleotides outside the gene matches: 2. The CDR3 is 13 amino acids. CDR3 in amino acids: CASSIKTGNIQYF. The CDR3 nucleotides read TGTGCCAGTAGTATAAAGACAGGGAACATTCAGTACTTC.